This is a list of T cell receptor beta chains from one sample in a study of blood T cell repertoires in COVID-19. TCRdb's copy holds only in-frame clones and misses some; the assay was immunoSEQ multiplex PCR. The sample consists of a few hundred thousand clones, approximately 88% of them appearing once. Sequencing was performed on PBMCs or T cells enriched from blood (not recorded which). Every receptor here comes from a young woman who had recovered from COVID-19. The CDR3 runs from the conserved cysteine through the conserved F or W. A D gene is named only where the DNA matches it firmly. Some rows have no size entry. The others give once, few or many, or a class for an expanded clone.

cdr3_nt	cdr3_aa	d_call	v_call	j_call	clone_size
TGTGCCAGCACCGGTGGCGGGGCCTACGAGCAGTACTTC	CASTGGGAYEQYF	-	TRBV12-3/TRBV12-4	TRBJ2-7	-
TGTGCCATCAGTCGGGACAGCCCCACAGATACGCAGTATTTT	CAISRDSPTDTQYF	TRBD1	TRBV10-3	TRBJ2-3	-
TGCGCCAGCAGCTTGGGAGTCGCGGGGCATAATGAAAAACTGTTTTTT	CASSLGVAGHNEKLFF	-	TRBV5-1	TRBJ1-4	-
TGTGCCAGCAGCACACCGGGACAGGGGGCAAGTTCACCCCTCCACTTT	CASSTPGQGASSPLHF	TRBD1	TRBV7-3	TRBJ1-6	-
TGTGCCAGCAGTTTGCCCACAGGGGGATCTTACGGCTACACCTTC	CASSLPTGGSYGYTF	TRBD1	TRBV28	TRBJ1-2	-
TGTGCCTTCTCATCCGGCGGCACTGAAGCTTTCTTT	CAFSSGGTEAFF	-	TRBV28	TRBJ1-1	few
TGTGCCAGCTGGCAGGGGGATTACGCTTTCTTT	CASWQGDYAFF	TRBD1	TRBV28	TRBJ1-1	-
TGCGCCAGCAGCTTGGATAGGGACAGGGGCACCTACAATGAGCAGTTCTTC	CASSLDRDRGTYNEQFF	TRBD1	TRBV5-1	TRBJ2-1	-
TGTGCCAGCAACCTCGAAGCGACGAACACTGAAGCTTTCTTT	CASNLEATNTEAFF	-	TRBV5-8	TRBJ1-1	-
TGTGCCACCAGGGAGACAGGGTTGAACACTGAAGCTTTCTTT	CATRETGLNTEAFF	TRBD1	TRBV24-1	TRBJ1-1	once
TGTGCCAGCAGCAGGAATCGTGGGGCCAACGTCCTGACTTTC	CASSRNRGANVLTF	-	TRBV28	TRBJ2-6	few
TGTGCCAGCTCCCGGAGATCTACAGGGGGATACGCCGGGGAGCTGTTTTTT	CASSRRSTGGYAGELFF	TRBD1	TRBV18	TRBJ2-2	-
TGTGCCAGCAGCGTGGGACTAGCGGGCAATGAGCAGTTCTTC	CASSVGLAGNEQFF	TRBD2	TRBV11-2	TRBJ2-1	few
TGTGCCAGCAGCTTACATCAGGGGATAGTAGGAGGCTACACCTTC	CASSLHQGIVGGYTF	-	TRBV7-9	TRBJ1-2	-
TGCGCCAGCAGCTCTAGACAGGGCGCCCGGTCACCCCTCCACTTT	CASSSRQGARSPLHF	TRBD1	TRBV5-1	TRBJ1-6	-
TGTGCCAGCAGCTCCAAATTGAGGAAAGTAGATACGCAGTATTTT	CASSSKLRKVDTQYF	-	TRBV11-2	TRBJ2-3	-
TGTGCCAGCAGTCGTGGGCCTGTAAACACTGAAGCTTTCTTT	CASSRGPVNTEAFF	-	TRBV6-5	TRBJ1-1	-
TGTGCCATCAGTGAGTCGCCCCGACAGGGCGAGTACTTC	CAISESPRQGEYF	TRBD1	TRBV10-3	TRBJ2-7	-
TGTGCCAGCAGCGTAGGAGGCAGCTCAAACTATGGCTACACCTTC	CASSVGGSSNYGYTF	-	TRBV9	TRBJ1-2	-
TGTGCCAGCAGCGTTCGGACTAGCGGCACAGATACGCAGTATTTT	CASSVRTSGTDTQYF	TRBD2	TRBV9	TRBJ2-3	-
TGTGCCAGCAGCTTAACGCAGGGGAGAGCTATCAACTATGGCTACACCTTC	CASSLTQGRAINYGYTF	-	TRBV7-9	TRBJ1-2	few
TGTGCCAGCAGCTTAGCGGGAGAGCCCGGGGAGCTGTTTTTT	CASSLAGEPGELFF	-	TRBV7-8	TRBJ2-2	-
TGTGCCAGCTCACCGGAGGGCGGCTACAATGAGCAGTTCTTC	CASSPEGGYNEQFF	-	TRBV18	TRBJ2-1	-
TGTGCCAGCACCTCGACCGGCGGGGGCTACACCTTC	CASTSTGGGYTF	-	TRBV6-5	TRBJ1-2	-
TGTGCCAGCAGTTTATTCCCTGGGGACAGGGTTAACTATGGCTACACCTTC	CASSLFPGDRVNYGYTF	TRBD1	TRBV28	TRBJ1-2	-
TGTGCCAGCAGTTCTAATCCGAGGGAACTGTTTTTT	CASSSNPRELFF	-	TRBV28	TRBJ1-4	-
TGCAGCGTTGCAAAGGGGCAGGAATTCTGGAACACCGGGGAGCTGTTTTTT	CSVAKGQEFWNTGELFF	-	TRBV29-1	TRBJ2-2	-
TGTGCCAGCAGCCCATACGGACAGGGCTTGGATACGCAGTATTTT	CASSPYGQGLDTQYF	TRBD1	TRBV7-3	TRBJ2-3	many
TGTGCCAGCAGTTTCACGGAGGGGGCTTTCTTT	CASSFTEGAFF	-	TRBV28	TRBJ1-1	few
TGTGCCAGCAGTTTGGGGTATGGGGACAGGGACTCCTACGAGCAGTACTTC	CASSLGYGDRDSYEQYF	TRBD1	TRBV28	TRBJ2-7	-
TGTGCCACCAGCCTAGCTAATCAGCCCCAGCATTTT	CATSLANQPQHF	-	TRBV15	TRBJ1-5	-
TGTGCCAGCAGCTTTAATCGAGGGGAGACCCAGTACTTC	CASSFNRGETQYF	-	TRBV7-3	TRBJ2-5	-
TGTGCCAGCAGTTCCCAGGGGACAGTGGCCTCACCCCTCCACTTT	CASSSQGTVASPLHF	TRBD1	TRBV27	TRBJ1-6	-
TGTGCCAGCAGCCAAGATTACCGGACAGGGAACTACGAGCAGTACTTC	CASSQDYRTGNYEQYF	TRBD1	TRBV3-1/TRBV3-2	TRBJ2-7	-
TGTGCCAGCTATCGAGGGAGTCCTAACAATGAGCAGTTCTTC	CASYRGSPNNEQFF	-	TRBV28	TRBJ2-1	-
TGTGCCAGCAGCTTAGACAGGGCGAACACTGAAGCTTTCTTT	CASSLDRANTEAFF	-	TRBV7-2	TRBJ1-1	-
TGCGCCAGCAGCCAAGGGACAGGGTTGGGCAGCCAGCCCCAGCATTTT	CASSQGTGLGSQPQHF	TRBD1	TRBV4-3	TRBJ1-5	once
TGTGCCAGCAGCTTAGATTGGGGTAGGAGGGACGGCTACACCTTC	CASSLDWGRRDGYTF	-	TRBV7-9	TRBJ1-2	-
TGTGCCAGCAGCGCGACTAGCGGTTTCCACGAGCAGTACTTC	CASSATSGFHEQYF	TRBD2	TRBV9	TRBJ2-7	many
TGTGCCAGCAGCCAAGTGGGGGGGGCGGCTGGTGGCTACACCTTC	CASSQVGGAAGGYTF	-	TRBV14	TRBJ1-2	-
TGTGCCAGTAGTATTGCTCTAGCGTTGATCACAGATACGCAGTATTTT	CASSIALALITDTQYF	-	TRBV19	TRBJ2-3	-
TGCGCCAGCAGTGAAAACAGGTTAAAAGAGACCCAGTACTTC	CASSENRLKETQYF	-	TRBV10-1	TRBJ2-5	-
TGTGCCAGCAGCCTAGATTTGGAGCAGTACTTC	CASSLDLEQYF	-	TRBV5-6	TRBJ2-7	-
TGTGCCAGCAGCCTAGGACAGAATACCTACGAGCAGTACTTC	CASSLGQNTYEQYF	-	TRBV11-2	TRBJ2-7	few
TGTGCCAGCAGCTTGATCAGAGCGTCGGCCACTGAAGCTTTCTTT	CASSLIRASATEAFF	-	TRBV6-2/TRBV6-3	TRBJ1-1	-
TGTGCCAGCAGCAATCGGATTTTGGACAGCTTTACACCTTCTGGAAACACCATATATTTT	CASSNRILDSFTPSGNTIYF	-	TRBV4-2	TRBJ1-3	-
TGTGCCTGGAGTGTGGTATGGCCCCTTTTAATCGCTGAAGCTTTCTTT	CAWSVVWPLLIAEAFF	-	TRBV30	TRBJ1-1	once
TGTGCCAGCAGTGAAAACACCGGAAACACCATATATTTT	CASSENTGNTIYF	-	TRBV28	TRBJ1-3	-
TGTGCCAGCAGTCCTCCGACATTTTCAGGGGGGACTGAAGCTTTCTTT	CASSPPTFSGGTEAFF	TRBD1	TRBV28	TRBJ1-1	-
TGTGCCAGCAGCCGGGGGGGGGTCTCCTACGAGCAGTACTTC	CASSRGGVSYEQYF	TRBD2	TRBV6-5	TRBJ2-7	-